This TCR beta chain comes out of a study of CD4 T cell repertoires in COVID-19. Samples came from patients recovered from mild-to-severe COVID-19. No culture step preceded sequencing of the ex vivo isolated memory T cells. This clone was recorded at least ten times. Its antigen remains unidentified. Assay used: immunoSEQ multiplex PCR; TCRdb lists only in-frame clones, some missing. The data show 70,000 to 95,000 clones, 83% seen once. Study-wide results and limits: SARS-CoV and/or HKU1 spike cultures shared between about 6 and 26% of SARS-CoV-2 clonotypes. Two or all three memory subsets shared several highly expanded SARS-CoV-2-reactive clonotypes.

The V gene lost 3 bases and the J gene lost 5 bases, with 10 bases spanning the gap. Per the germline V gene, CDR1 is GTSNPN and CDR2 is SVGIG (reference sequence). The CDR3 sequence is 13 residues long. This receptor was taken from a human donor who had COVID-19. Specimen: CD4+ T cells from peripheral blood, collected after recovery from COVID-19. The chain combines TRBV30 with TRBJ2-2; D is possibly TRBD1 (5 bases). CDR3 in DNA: TGTGCCTGGAGAAAGGCAGGGACCGGGGAGCTGTTTTTT. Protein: CAWRKAGTGELFF.